The 31 T cell receptor beta chains given below trace back to one sample, sequenced in a study of T cell responses to AZD1222 COVID-19 vaccine. The repertoire was sequenced with immunoSEQ multiplex PCR; TCRdb's copy has only in-frame clones and lacks some. This sample has about 180,000 clones, with more than 90% found just once. The sequenced sample was peripheral blood, obtained on day 0 of AZD1222 vaccination. The receptors were sampled from an adult in good health.

The CDR3 reads CASSKQGNYGYTF. CDR3 in DNA: TGTGCCAGTAGTAAACAGGGGAACTATGGCTACACCTTC. The rearrangement joins TRBV19 to TRBJ1-2, with 7 bases lining up with TRBD1. The V gene end was trimmed by 4 bases and the J gene end by 2 bases; junction bases not matched to a gene: 1. The germline V gene has CDR1 LNHDA and CDR2 SQIVND (reference sequence). This CDR3 spans 13 amino acids.

As DNA, the CDR3 is TGTGCCAGCAACCCACGACAGGGTGGAGATACGCAGTATTTT. As protein: CASNPRQGGDTQYF. J is TRBJ2-3 and V is TRBV5-8, with 7 bases fitting TRBD1. J lost 5 bases, V lost 6 bases, and 9 bases had no gene match. CDR3 length: 14 residues. Germline CDR1 SGHTS, CDR2 YDEGEE.

The CDR3 loop is CASSLKAGVDGYTF. The CDR3 DNA sequence: TGTGCCAGCAGCTTGAAGGCAGGGGTAGATGGCTACACCTTC. The V call is TRBV5-4, the J call TRBJ1-2, with a weak D call TRBD1 (6 bases). The CDR3 loop spans 14 amino acids. V was trimmed by 1 base and J by 6 bases, leaving 13 bases between them. Per germline, CDR1 SGHNT and CDR2 YYREEE (reference sequence).

CDR3 residues: CAWTSDRTYNEQFF. In DNA form, the CDR3 reads TGTGCCTGGACGTCGGACAGGACCTACAATGAGCAGTTCTTC. This chain uses TRBV30 with TRBJ2-1; 7 nucleotides match TRBD1. The CDR3 covers 14 residues. The ends lost 4 bases at V and 2 bases at J; junction bases unmatched: 5. Germline V CDR1 and CDR2: GTSNPN, SVGIG (reference sequence).

The gene calls are TRBV7-7 and TRBJ2-1; the D call may be TRBD1 or TRBD2 (5 bases each). There are 14 residues in the CDR3. Trimming removed 5 bases from V and 8 bases from J, with 16 bases in between. Germline V CDR1 and CDR2: SSHAT, FNYEAQ (reference sequence). The CDR3 loop is CASSRDGPLDEQFF. DNA of the CDR3: TGTGCCAGCAGCCGGGACGGACCCCTCGATGAGCAGTTCTTC.

The chain links TRBV27 to TRBJ1-1; D is possibly TRBD1 (6 bases). Germline V gene sequence: CDR1 MNHEY, CDR2 SMNVEV (reference sequence). Trimming took 5 bases from V and 4 from J, leaving 17 bases between them. The CDR3 is 15 residues long. In DNA, the CDR3 is TGTGCCAGCAGTCCAAGGGGGGAACGAGGCACTGAAGCTTTCTTT. This sequence encodes CASSPRGERGTEAFF.

The chain carries TRBV7-8 and TRBJ2-2; the D is unclear. Looked up from germline, CDR1 is SGHVS and CDR2 is FQNEAQ. Trimming removed 1 base at V and 6 bases at J, with 12 bases between. CDR3 length equals 15 residues. The CDR3 is CASSLDGYGSGELFF. The CDR3, as DNA: TGTGCCAGCAGCTTAGACGGATACGGGTCCGGGGAGCTGTTTTTT.

The V and J genes are TRBV29-1 and TRBJ1-1; no clear D. The CDR3 is made up of 13 amino acids. Trimming pared 6 bases from V and 1 base from J, leaving 12 bases between. Germline-derived CDR1 and CDR2 are SQVTM and ANQGSEA. In DNA, the CDR3 is TGCAGCGTCCGGCGCGACAAGAACACTGAAGCTTTCTTT. Amino acid sequence: CSVRRDKNTEAFF.

The chain is built from TRBV7-9 and TRBJ2-7, with 7 positions matching TRBD2. The V and J ends lost 7 bases and 7 bases, in that order; junction bases with no gene match: 13. Germline V gene sequence: CDR1 SEHNR, CDR2 FQNEAQ (reference sequence). The CDR3 has 14 residues. The CDR3 loop reads CASIPLAGAREQYF. Written as DNA, the CDR3 is TGTGCCAGCATCCCACTGGCGGGAGCTCGGGAGCAGTACTTC.

In its sample, this clone ranks as medium-sized. The V gene is TRBV6-4, the J gene TRBJ2-2, with 8 bases lining up with TRBD1. CDR3 length equals 14 residues. Losses at the gene ends were 4 bases for V and 4 bases for J; bases not matched to a gene: 2. The germline V gene has CDR1 MRHNA and CDR2 SNTAGT. CDR3 coding DNA: TGTGCCAGCAGTGGGACAGGGTCCACCGGGGAGCTGTTTTTT. Amino acid sequence: CASSGTGSTGELFF.

The chain is built from TRBV10-3 and TRBJ2-7; no reliable D call. Germline CDR1 and CDR2: ENHRY and SYGVKD. There are 13 residues in the CDR3. V dropped 9 bases and J dropped 3 bases, with 15 bases sitting between them. The DNA of the CDR3 is TGTGCCATACACGCGGACGGGCACTACGAGCAGTACTTC. Its translation is CAIHADGHYEQYF.

This chain uses TRBV5-4 with TRBJ2-2; D not certain. V was shortened by 4 bases and J by 6 bases, with 16 bases between the two germline ends. There are 15 residues in the CDR3. Germline V lookup: CDR1 SGHNT, CDR2 YYREEE (reference sequence). The CDR3 nucleotides are TGTGCCAGCAGCCCCCCCCTAAAGGGTTCCGGGGAGCTGTTTTTT. Its protein is CASSPPLKGSGELFF.

The chain links TRBV11-2 to TRBJ1-1; D remains ambiguous. The CDR3 loop spans 12 amino acids. Between the trimmed V and J ends, which lost 2 bases and 10 bases, there was a span of 11 bases. CDR1 is SGHAT and CDR2 is FQNNGV in the germline V gene. The chain's CDR3 is CASSLLREGAFF. In nucleotides, the CDR3 is TGTGCCAGCAGCTTACTTCGTGAAGGAGCTTTCTTT.

This clone was seen once. The rearrangement uses TRBV14 and TRBJ2-1, with 7 bases lining up with TRBD1. CDR1 and CDR2 from the germline V gene are SGHDN and FVKESK. V lost 3 bases to trimming and J lost 0 bases; unmatched junction nucleotides: 5. CDR3 size: 16 residues. The CDR3: CASSHRGRTSYNEQFF. The DNA of the CDR3 is TGTGCCAGCAGCCACAGGGGGAGAACCTCCTACAATGAGCAGTTCTTC.

The CDR3 is CRRGRNTEAFF. The CDR3 DNA is TGCAGGAGGGGCAGGAACACTGAAGCTTTCTTT. The rearrangement links TRBV20-1 to TRBJ1-1, with D possibly TRBD1 on 5 matching bases. Germline values: CDR1 DFQATT, CDR2 SNEGSKA (reference sequence). The CDR3 consists of 11 residues.

The genes are TRBV2 and TRBJ1-1; TRBD1 is a possible D gene (5 bases). V lost 6 bases and J lost 4, with 15 bases in between. CDR1 is SNHLY and CDR2 is FYNNEI in the germline V gene. This CDR3 spans 14 amino acids. The CDR3: CASRRDAPGTEAFF. CDR3 bases: TGTGCCAGCAGGAGGGACGCTCCGGGCACTGAAGCTTTCTTT. Filled out from reference TRBV2 and TRBJ1-1, the complete variable domain reads EPEVTQTPSHQVTQMGQEVILRCVPISNHLYFYWYRQILGQKVEFLVSFYNNEISEKSEIFDDQFSVERPDGSNFTLKIRSTKLEDSAMYFCASRRDAPGTEAFFGQGTRLTVV.

The chain links TRBV7-9 to TRBJ2-7; TRBD2 aligns across 10 bases. Unmatched junction bases numbered 10, after V lost 5 bases and J lost 0 bases. The CDR3 consists of 17 residues. Per germline, CDR1 SEHNR and CDR2 FQNEAQ (reference sequence). Here the CDR3 reads CASSGETSGFSSYEQYF. The CDR3 bases are TGTGCCAGCAGCGGCGAGACTAGCGGGTTTAGCTCCTACGAGCAGTACTTC.

The chain carries TRBV5-5 and TRBJ1-4; TRBD1 aligns across 9 bases. Germline V CDR1 and CDR2: SGHKS, YYEKEE (reference sequence). CDR3 size: 15 residues. V shed 4 bases, J shed 7 bases, and the junction held 8 bases outside the gene matches. The CDR3 protein is CASSRPGQGTEKLFF. For the CDR3, the DNA is TGTGCCAGCAGCCGGCCGGGACAGGGAACTGAAAAACTGTTTTTT.

This chain uses TRBV29-1 with TRBJ1-1; possibly TRBD1 for D (6 bases). The CDR3 consists of 13 residues. Germline values: CDR1 SQVTM, CDR2 ANQGSEA. With 6 bases removed from V and 0 bases from J, the gap between germline ends came to 11 bases. The CDR3 bases are TGCAGCGTGGTACAGGGTTTGAACACTGAAGCTTTCTTT. Translating it yields CSVVQGLNTEAFF.

This clone was picked up one time. The chain employs TRBV18 and TRBJ1-5; 10 nucleotides line up with TRBD1. Losses at the gene ends were 5 bases for V and 2 bases for J; bases not matched to a gene: 3. Germline assignment: CDR1 KGHSH and CDR2 LQKENI. This CDR3 region has 15 residues. CDR3 amino acids: CASSTGTGGNQPQHF. In nucleotides, the CDR3 is TGTGCCAGCTCAACCGGGACAGGGGGCAATCAGCCCCAGCATTTT.

This sequence joins TRBV5-1 and TRBJ2-2; 8 bases map to TRBD1. The germline gives CDR1 SGHRS, CDR2 YFSETQ. This CDR3 contains 16 residues. Trimming at V came to 4 bases and at J to 1 base, leaving 6 bases not matched to a gene. CDR3 residues: CASSPSGTGNTGELFF. The CDR3 region has the DNA TGCGCCAGCAGCCCGTCGGGGACAGGGAACACCGGGGAGCTGTTTTTT.

This clone was seen once. V is TRBV15 and J is TRBJ1-2, with D maybe TRBD1 (5 bases). The germline CDR1 and CDR2 sequences are LNHNV and YYDKDF (reference sequence). Between the trimmed V and J ends, which lost 0 bases and 6 bases, there was a span of 14 bases. The CDR3 runs 15 residues. In DNA form, the CDR3 reads TGTGCCACCAGCAGAGAGGTGACAGATCCGGATGGCTACACCTTC. Translating gives CATSREVTDPDGYTF.

The V call is TRBV12-3 or TRBV12-4, the J call TRBJ1-1; D unresolved. Trimming removed 5 bases at V and 0 bases at J, with 7 bases between. The CDR3 is made up of 13 amino acids. For the CDR3, the DNA is TGTGCCAGCAGTCAGGTCATGAACACTGAAGCTTTCTTT. It specifies CASSQVMNTEAFF.

The chain employs TRBV5-6 and TRBJ1-1, with TRBD1 matching over 7 bases. The V gene's germline CDR1 is SGHDT and CDR2 YYEEEE. The CDR3 totals 13 residues. The ends lost 4 bases at V and 6 bases at J; junction bases unmatched: 6. The CDR3 nucleotides read TGTGCCAGCAGCCCTGCAGGGGGGGCTGAAGCTTTCTTT. Translating it yields CASSPAGGAEAFF.

The chain uses TRBV6-1 and TRBJ2-3, with 9 bases matching TRBD2. This CDR3 is 16 amino acids long. Looked up from germline, CDR1 is MNHNS and CDR2 is SASEGT. V gave up 4 bases and J gave up 2 bases; unmatched junction bases: 7. This CDR3 reads CASSVNSGGVTDTQYF. CDR3 DNA sequence: TGTGCCAGCAGTGTAAATAGCGGGGGTGTCACAGATACGCAGTATTTT.

J is TRBJ1-1 and V is TRBV6-1; TRBD1 is a possible D gene (6 bases). The CDR3 is made up of 14 amino acids. CDR1 and CDR2 from the germline V gene are MNHNS and SASEGT. V lost 7 bases and J lost 1, with 13 bases in between. DNA for the CDR3: TGTGCCAGCATCCTGGGACATCCGAACACTGAAGCTTTCTTT. It yields the protein CASILGHPNTEAFF.

This rearrangement joins TRBV19 to TRBJ1-5; D call uncertain. Trimming removed 3 bases from V and 6 bases from J, with 9 bases in between. The CDR3 has 13 amino acids. From germline, CDR1 is LNHDA and CDR2 SQIVND (reference sequence). CDR3 region: CASSITTGQPQHF. CDR3 coding DNA: TGTGCCAGTAGTATCACTACGGGTCAGCCCCAGCATTTT.

The CDR3 DNA is TGTGCCAGCAGCCAAGCGACAGGGCCGGGAAATCAGCCCCAGCATTTT. Protein product: CASSQATGPGNQPQHF. This chain links TRBV3-1 (or the pseudogene TRBV3-2) with TRBJ1-5; 7 bases fit TRBD1. Unmatched junction bases numbered 7, after V lost 1 base and J lost 4 bases. This CDR3 is built from 16 residues. CDR1 is LGHDT and CDR2 is YNNKEL in the germline V gene (reference sequence).

As regards this clone: Its ends do not fully match the called genes, so a read error is possible. The chain joins TRBV12-3 or TRBV12-4 to TRBJ2-5; D possibly corresponds to TRBD1 (5 bases). This CDR3 comprises 13 residues. CDR3 nucleotide sequence: TGTGCCAGCAGTTTATCAGGGTTAGAGGCCCAGTACTTC. Translation gives CASSLSGLEAQYF.

The genes are TRBV3-1 (or the pseudogene TRBV3-2) and TRBJ2-1, with D perhaps TRBD2 (6 bases). CDR3 size: 17 residues. The ends were cut back, 0 bases at V and 5 bases at J, with 17 bases in the middle. The germline V gene has CDR1 LGHDT and CDR2 YNNKEL (reference sequence). The CDR3 reads CASSQEGLGTLDNEQFF. The CDR3 DNA follows: TGTGCCAGCAGCCAAGAAGGTCTGGGGACTTTGGACAATGAGCAGTTCTTC.

The chain combines TRBV5-5 with TRBJ1-1, with 8 bases fitting TRBD1. The CDR3 length is 15 residues. V lost 0 bases and J lost 5; bases outside the gene matches: 6. Germline V CDR1 and CDR2: SGHKS, YYEKEE (reference sequence). CDR3 loop: CASSLGAGGMTEAFF. DNA of the CDR3: TGTGCCAGCAGCTTGGGGGCAGGGGGCATGACTGAAGCTTTCTTT.